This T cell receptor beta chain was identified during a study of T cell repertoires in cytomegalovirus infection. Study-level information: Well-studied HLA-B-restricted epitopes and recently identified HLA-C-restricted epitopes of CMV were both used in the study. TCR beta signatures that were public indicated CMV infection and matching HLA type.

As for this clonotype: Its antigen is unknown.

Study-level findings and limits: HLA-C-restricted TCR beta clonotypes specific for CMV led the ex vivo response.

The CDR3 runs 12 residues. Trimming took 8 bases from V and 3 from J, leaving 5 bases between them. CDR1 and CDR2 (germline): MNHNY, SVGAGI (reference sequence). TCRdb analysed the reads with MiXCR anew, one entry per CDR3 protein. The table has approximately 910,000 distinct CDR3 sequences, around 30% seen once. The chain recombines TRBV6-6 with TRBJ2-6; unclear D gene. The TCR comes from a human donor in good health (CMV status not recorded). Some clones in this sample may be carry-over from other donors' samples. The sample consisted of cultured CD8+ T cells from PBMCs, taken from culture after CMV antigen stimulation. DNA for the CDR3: TGTGCCAGCTGTGTTGGGGCCAACGTCCTGACTTTC. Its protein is CASCVGANVLTF.